The entry below gives a single T cell receptor (beta chain) sequence along with its context. Seattle patients were enrolled during active infection and followed longitudinally. Original handling: Counts of nucleated cells, estimated from reference gene primer amplification, were obtained. Sequencing was performed with immunoSEQ multiplex PCR; in TCRdb, only in-frame clones are kept and a portion is missing. From that table come the V and J calls and clone size; the DNA was used to work out D and trimming. Found here are approximately 240,000 clones, 65% to 85% of them singletons; the top ten hold 1.3%. The sample is drawn from a study of blood T cell repertoires in COVID-19. Study details: PBMCs, B-cell-depleted T cells, or T cells were the source of the cDNA or gDNA that made up the material.

CDR1 and CDR2 (germline): SQVTM, ANQGSEA. The germline V and J ends were trimmed by 8 bases and 0 bases, with 14 bases remaining between them. This CDR3 has 13 amino acids. The source is a woman between 25 and 40 years old with COVID-19, enrolled during active disease. The specimen was peripheral blood. The genes are TRBV29-1 and TRBJ2-7, with a possible D match to TRBD1 (5 bases). CDR3 sequence (DNA): TGCAGCTTAGTAGGGCAGGGCTCCTACGAGCAGTACTTC. Translated, it gives CSLVGQGSYEQYF.